These T cell receptor beta chains were read from a single sample in a study of blood T cell repertoires in COVID-19. Here immunoSEQ multiplex PCR was the method, and the copy in TCRdb shows in-frame clones only, minus some. The table includes roughly 58,000 clones, about 75% detected once. The sample comprised PBMCs or T cells enriched from blood (not recorded which). The receptors were sampled from a woman in her fifties or sixties who had been exposed to COVID-19. Each CDR3 is given with its conserved first and last residue. Each record gives: V gene, D gene, CDR3 length, J gene, clone size, CDR3 protein, CDR3 DNA. The D gene is left open where the match is weak. The size field is filled for only some rows; it gives once, few, many or a size class.

TRBV5-1	TRBD2	17	TRBJ2-4	-	CASSERLAGAPGSIQYF	TGCGCCAGCAGCGAACGACTAGCGGGGGCGCCGGGGAGCATTCAGTACTTC
TRBV27	TRBD2	14	TRBJ2-5	-	CASKTSGRGETQYF	TGTGCCAGCAAGACTAGCGGGAGGGGCGAGACCCAGTACTTC
TRBV7-2	-	14	TRBJ1-5	-	CASSHGGLGQPQHF	TGTGCCAGCAGCCACGGGGGGTTAGGTCAGCCCCAGCATTTT
TRBV11-1	TRBD2	16	TRBJ2-2	-	CASSSSGTRSTGELFF	TGTGCCAGCAGCTCTTCCGGGACTAGGAGCACCGGGGAGCTGTTTTTT
TRBV2	TRBD1	12	TRBJ2-5	-	CASSGQGETQYF	TGTGCCAGCAGTGGACAGGGAGAGACCCAGTACTTC
TRBV5-8	-	16	TRBJ2-3	-	CASSRGAGLGTDTQYF	TGTGCCAGCAGCAGAGGGGCGGGGCTCGGCACAGATACGCAGTATTTT
TRBV3-1/TRBV3-2	-	13	TRBJ1-1	-	CASSLSGDTEAFF	TGTGCCAGCAGCCTTTCCGGGGACACTGAAGCTTTCTTT
TRBV6-5	TRBD1	15	TRBJ1-1	-	CASSLRRQGTTEAFF	TGTGCCAGCAGTCTTCGCCGACAGGGAACCACTGAAGCTTTCTTT
TRBV27	TRBD2	17	TRBJ2-1	once	CASSFLRTSGGKNEQFF	TGTGCCAGCAGTTTCCTGAGAACTAGCGGGGGAAAAAATGAGCAGTTCTTC
TRBV6-5	TRBD1	14	TRBJ1-5	-	CASTTRQGSEPQHF	TGTGCCAGCACCACGAGACAGGGGAGTGAGCCCCAGCATTTT
TRBV6-2/TRBV6-3	-	14	TRBJ2-1	-	CASSYAASRGEQFF	TGTGCCAGCAGTTACGCAGCGTCGAGAGGAGAGCAGTTCTTC
TRBV19	-	13	TRBJ1-3	-	CASSRESGNTIYF	TGTGCCAGTAGTCGAGAGTCTGGAAACACCATATATTTT
TRBV6-5	-	14	TRBJ1-6	once	CASSKGTLNSPLHF	TGTGCCAGCAGCAAAGGGACATTGAATTCACCCCTCCACTTT
TRBV27	TRBD1	13	TRBJ1-2	-	CASSFRQGWGYTF	TGTGCCAGCAGTTTCAGACAGGGATGGGGCTACACCTTC
TRBV28	-	16	TRBJ2-6	-	CAARPSAGAGANVLTF	TGTGCCGCACGCCCCTCAGCAGGGGCTGGGGCCAACGTCCTGACTTTC
TRBV28	-	14	TRBJ2-7	-	CASSFWDNSYEQYF	TGTGCCAGCAGTTTCTGGGACAACTCCTACGAGCAGTACTTC
TRBV30	-	12	TRBJ1-2	-	CAWSEQGYGYTF	TGTGCCTGGAGCGAACAGGGCTATGGCTACACCTTC
TRBV19	-	15	TRBJ1-1	-	CASSIVPGRNTEAFF	TGTGCCAGTAGTATCGTTCCCGGGAGGAACACTGAAGCTTTCTTT
TRBV19	TRBD1	15	TRBJ1-5	-	CASSMGTVGNQPQHF	TGTGCCAGTAGTATGGGGACAGTAGGCAATCAGCCCCAGCATTTT
TRBV28	-	13	TRBJ1-5	-	CASQPLPNQPQHF	TGTGCCAGCCAACCCCTACCGAATCAGCCCCAGCATTTT
TRBV5-1	TRBD2	17	TRBJ2-3	few	CASSRGLAGASTDTQYF	TGCGCCAGCAGCCGAGGACTAGCGGGGGCCAGCACAGATACGCAGTATTTT
TRBV19	TRBD1	11	TRBJ1-2	-	CASRTGDRYTF	TGTGCCAGCCGGACAGGGGATCGCTACACCTTC
TRBV30	TRBD1	12	TRBJ1-3	-	CATGVTGNTIYF	TGCGCGACAGGGGTAACTGGAAACACCATATATTTT
TRBV2	-	14	TRBJ2-3	once	CASSVVRGTDTQYF	TGTGCCAGCAGTGTTGTCAGGGGCACAGATACGCAGTATTTT
TRBV13	-	17	TRBJ2-7	-	CASSQNRGGQGSYEQYF	TGTGCCAGCAGCCAGAACCGGGGGGGACAGGGATCCTACGAGCAGTACTTC
TRBV30	TRBD1	15	TRBJ1-1	-	CAWIRAGTGNTEAFF	TGTGCCTGGATCCGGGCCGGGACAGGGAATACTGAAGCTTTCTTT
TRBV5-4	-	11	TRBJ1-2	-	CASSLNRGYTF	TGTGCCAGCAGCTTAAATAGAGGCTACACCTTC
TRBV11-2	TRBD2	14	TRBJ2-5	once	CASSLRGGGETQYF	TGTGCCAGCAGCCTTCGGGGGGGCGGGGAGACCCAGTACTTC
TRBV7-8	-	15	TRBJ1-5	few	CASSSGSGNNQPQHF	TGTGCCAGCAGCTCAGGTAGCGGGAATAATCAGCCCCAGCATTTT
TRBV9	-	14	TRBJ1-1	-	CASSVDSREVEAFF	TGTGCCAGCAGCGTAGATAGCAGGGAAGTTGAGGCTTTCTTT
TRBV7-9	-	14	TRBJ2-1	-	CASSLMDIPGEQFF	TGTGCCAGCAGCTTAATGGATATACCGGGGGAGCAGTTCTTC
TRBV27	-	13	TRBJ1-1	-	CASSLSEGSGAFF	TGTGCCAGCAGTTTATCGGAAGGGAGTGGAGCTTTCTTT
TRBV5-1	TRBD2	15	TRBJ2-3	few	CASSEGLAGVNTQYF	TGCGCCAGCAGCGAGGGACTAGCGGGAGTAAATACGCAGTATTTT
TRBV12-3/TRBV12-4	-	13	TRBJ1-2	-	CASSTTTDYGYTF	TGTGCCAGCAGTACCACGACAGATTATGGCTACACCTTC
TRBV27	-	13	TRBJ1-1	-	CASSLGRNTEAFF	TGTGCCAGCAGTTTGGGGCGGAACACTGAAGCTTTCTTT